These T cell receptor beta chains were read from a single sample in a study of CD8+CD57+ T cells in acquired aplastic anemia. Each CDR3 protein is one row after TCRdb ran MiXCR on the reads. The sample contains some 200,000 distinct CDR3 sequences, around 60% of which appear only once. Material: sorted CD4+, CD8+, or CD8+CD57+ T cells (not recorded which) from PBMCs. The receptor source for this set is a human donor in good health. Each CDR3 is given without its conserved first and last residue.

>TRBV7-2|TRBJ2-3
ASSPRLGTDTQY
>TRBV9|TRBJ2-5
ASSDPGQGLETQY
>TRBV20-1|TRBJ2-3
SAGDPDTQY
>TRBV20-1|TRBJ2-3
SASSPGQSTDTQY
>TRBV2|TRBJ1-2
ASSPLRGNGYT
>TRBV7-2|TRBJ2-5
ASSSRGGSETQY
>TRBV15|TRBJ1-4
ATSRGTVNEKLF
>TRBV4-2|TRBJ2-3
ASSLGQGKVDTQY
>TRBV10-3|TRBJ1-1
AIKMTREVAEAF
>TRBV7-9|TRBJ2-3
ASSSGTSAADTQY
>TRBV29-1|TRBJ2-1
SARGPDDEQF
>TRBV10-2|TRBJ2-7
ASSDVASPLFDWVVWGEQY
>TRBV20-1|TRBJ1-1
SARGDRESTEAF
>TRBV7-2|TRBJ2-7
ASSSGLAGGAGREQY
>TRBV2|TRBJ1-4
ASSAGTGSEKLF
>TRBV19|TRBJ2-3
ASSVFGGGASDTQY
>TRBV9|TRBJ2-3
ASQKTSGSTDTQY
>TRBV9|TRBJ2-7
ASSQDPAPGYEQY
>TRBV5-6|TRBJ2-1
ASSMGQSSYNEQF
>TRBV5-1|TRBJ1-1
ASSPDGRFAEAF
>TRBV7-6|TRBJ2-3
ASSLVVADTQY
>TRBV5-6|TRBJ2-5
ASSLERELGETQY
>TRBV7-3|TRBJ1-2
ASSLLSGAVGYT
>TRBV11-3|TRBJ2-1
ASSLDQGSTYNEQF
>TRBV24-1|TRBJ2-2
ATSGSPGTGELF
>TRBV10-3|TRBJ2-1
AATGSGGYNEQF
>TRBV9|TRBJ2-7
ASSVGRLAGGPYEQY
>TRBV5-1|TRBJ1-2
ASSIGPTNPGGYT
>TRBV12-5|TRBJ1-3
ASSSGQEAGNTIY
>TRBV20-1|TRBJ1-2
SAWTETYGYT
>TRBV7-9|TRBJ2-2
ASSPKGCANTGELF
>TRBV2|TRBJ1-6
ASSSTLNSPLH
>TRBV19|TRBJ2-3
ASSRGLSYEQY
>TRBV7-9|TRBJ1-5
ASSLEGVEQPQH
>TRBV2|TRBJ1-1
ASMGVEAF
>TRBV29-1|TRBJ1-2
SVEDQSGGLGYGYT
>TRBV19|TRBJ2-1
ASSLLAGGYNEQF
>TRBV7-8|TRBJ2-7
ASSFERGGASYEQY
>TRBV9|TRBJ2-5
ASSPQGTHERETQY
>TRBV4-2|TRBJ2-7
ASSPGLAGGPLD
>TRBV7-2|TRBJ1-3
ASRSSASGNTIY
>TRBV10-3|TRBJ1-5
AISGTAAQPQH
>TRBV7-9|TRBJ1-2
ASSLGMGQGHGYT
>TRBV7-2|TRBJ2-3
ASSLWGLAEQY
>TRBV7-3|TRBJ1-4
ASNLRDEKLF
>TRBV5-1|TRBJ1-1
ASSSGWDGTEAF
>TRBV5-1|TRBJ2-7
ASSTRGAAYEQY
>TRBV7-9|TRBJ2-5
ASSPPLLKIGETQY
>TRBV24-1|TRBJ2-5
ATSGPGQNSRETQY
>TRBV20-1|TRBJ2-7
SAKGPYEQY
>TRBV7-8|TRBJ2-5
ASSPRVGVETQY